This TCR beta chain was recovered during a study of CD8 T cells in ankylosing spondylitis. Study observations and caveats: Researchers report that disease-linked clones proved CD8+ and relatively rare in peripheral blood.

In making TCR beta libraries, quantitative 5'-RACE with molecular barcodes was used. MiXCR, applied by TCRdb to the 5' RACE reads, yields one record per CDR3 protein. The table has about 360,000 distinct CDR3 sequences, more than 20% seen once. In the case of this clonotype: Its antigen is unidentified.

Germline CDR1 SQVTM, CDR2 ANQGSEA. Deletions cut 0 bases from V and 14 bases from J, with 18 bases between. The CDR3 runs 13 residues. Sequencing input: blood, either unsorted or a sorted T cell fraction (not recorded which). This sequence originates from a male donor with ankylosing spondylitis or in good health (not recorded which). The V and J genes are TRBV29-1 and TRBJ2-3, with no clear D. The chain's CDR3 is CSVEDLDGGNWYF. DNA for the CDR3: TGCAGCGTTGAAGATCTTGACGGTGGTAATTGGTATTTT.